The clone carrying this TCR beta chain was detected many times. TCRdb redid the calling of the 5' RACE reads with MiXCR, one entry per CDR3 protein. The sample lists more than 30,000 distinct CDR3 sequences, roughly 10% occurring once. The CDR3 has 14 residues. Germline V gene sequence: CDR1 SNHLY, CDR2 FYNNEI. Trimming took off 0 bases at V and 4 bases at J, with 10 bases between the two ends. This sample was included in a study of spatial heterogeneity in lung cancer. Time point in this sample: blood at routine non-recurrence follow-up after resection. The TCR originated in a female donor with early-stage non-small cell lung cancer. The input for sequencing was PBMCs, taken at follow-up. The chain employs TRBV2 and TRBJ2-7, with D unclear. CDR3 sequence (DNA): TGTGCCAGCAGTGAAGCCCCGACTTATTACGAGCAGTACTTC. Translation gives CASSEAPTYYEQYF.